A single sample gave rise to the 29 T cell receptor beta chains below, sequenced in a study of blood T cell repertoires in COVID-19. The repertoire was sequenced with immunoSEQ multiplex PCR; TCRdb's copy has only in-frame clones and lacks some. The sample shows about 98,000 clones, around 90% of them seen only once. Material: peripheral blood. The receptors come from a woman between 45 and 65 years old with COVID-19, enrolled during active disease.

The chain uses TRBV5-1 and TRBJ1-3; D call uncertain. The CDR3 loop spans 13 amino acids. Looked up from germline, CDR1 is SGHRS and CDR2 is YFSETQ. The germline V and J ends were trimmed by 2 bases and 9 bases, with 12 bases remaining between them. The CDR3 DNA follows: TGCGCCAGCAGCTTAGAGCGGGAAGGCACCATATATTTT. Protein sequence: CASSLEREGTIYF.

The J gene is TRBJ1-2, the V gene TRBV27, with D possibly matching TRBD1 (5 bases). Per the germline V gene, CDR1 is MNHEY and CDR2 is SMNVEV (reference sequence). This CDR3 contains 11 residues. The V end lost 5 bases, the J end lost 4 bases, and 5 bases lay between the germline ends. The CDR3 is CASSQGYGYTF. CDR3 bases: TGTGCCAGCAGTCAGGGCTATGGCTACACCTTC.

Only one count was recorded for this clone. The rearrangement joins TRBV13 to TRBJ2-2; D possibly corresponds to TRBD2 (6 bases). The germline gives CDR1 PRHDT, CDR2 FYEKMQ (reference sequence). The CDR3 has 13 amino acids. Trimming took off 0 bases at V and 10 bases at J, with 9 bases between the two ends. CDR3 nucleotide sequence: TGTGCCAGCAGCTTAGGTGGGGGGAAGGAGCTGTTTTTT. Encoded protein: CASSLGGGKELFF.

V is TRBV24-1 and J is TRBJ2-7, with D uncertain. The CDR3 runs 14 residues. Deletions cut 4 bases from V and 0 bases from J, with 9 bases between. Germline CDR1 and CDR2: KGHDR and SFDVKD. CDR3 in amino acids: CATSDPDLSYEQYF. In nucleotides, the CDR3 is TGTGCCACCAGTGACCCAGATCTCTCCTACGAGCAGTACTTC.

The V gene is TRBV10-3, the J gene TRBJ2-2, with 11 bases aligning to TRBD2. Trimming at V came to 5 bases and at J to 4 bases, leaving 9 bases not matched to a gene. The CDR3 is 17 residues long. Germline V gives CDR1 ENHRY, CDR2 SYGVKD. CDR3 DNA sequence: TGTGCCATCAGTTCAAATAGCGGGGGGGCCGGCACCGGGGAGCTGTTTTTT. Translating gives CAISSNSGGAGTGELFF.

The CDR3 DNA reads TGTGCCTGGAGTCCCATAGAAGCTGAAGCTTTCTTT. This translates into CAWSPIEAEAFF. V and J are TRBV30 and TRBJ1-1; D not certain. CDR3 length: 12 residues. CDR1 and CDR2 (germline): GTSNPN, SVGIG (reference sequence). The V and J ends lost 2 bases and 6 bases respectively, with 10 bases between them.

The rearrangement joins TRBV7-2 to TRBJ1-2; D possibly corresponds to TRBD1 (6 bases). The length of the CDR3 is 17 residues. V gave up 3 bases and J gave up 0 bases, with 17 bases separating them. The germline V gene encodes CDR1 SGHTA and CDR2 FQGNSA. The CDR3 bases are TGTGCCAGCAGCTTTGGGAACAGGGATCCCCCTAACTATGGCTACACCTTC. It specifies CASSFGNRDPPNYGYTF. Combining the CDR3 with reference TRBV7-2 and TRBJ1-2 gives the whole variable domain GAGVSQSPSNKVTEKGKDVELRCDPISGHTALYWYRQSLGQGLEFLIYFQGNSAPDKSGLPSDRFSAERTGGSVSTLTIQRTQQEDSAVYLCASSFGNRDPPNYGYTFGSGTRLTVV.

For the CDR3, the DNA is TGTGCCGGCCTTCGGGGGACTGAAGCTTTCTTT. It is translated as CAGLRGTEAFF. This sequence joins TRBV19 and TRBJ1-1, with D maybe TRBD1 (5 bases). The germline gives CDR1 LNHDA, CDR2 SQIVND (reference sequence). This CDR3 is built from 11 residues. The V end lost 11 bases, the J end lost 5 bases, and 12 bases lay between the germline ends.

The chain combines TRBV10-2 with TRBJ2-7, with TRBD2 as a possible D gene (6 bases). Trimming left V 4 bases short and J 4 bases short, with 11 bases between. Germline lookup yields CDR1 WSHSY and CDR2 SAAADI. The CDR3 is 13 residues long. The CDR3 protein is CASSALRGYEQYF. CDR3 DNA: TGCGCCAGCAGTGCCCTTCGGGGGTACGAGCAGTACTTC.

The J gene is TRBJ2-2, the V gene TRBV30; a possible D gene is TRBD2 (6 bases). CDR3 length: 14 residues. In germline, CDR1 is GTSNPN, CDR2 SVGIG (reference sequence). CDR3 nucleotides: TGTGCTCTTCGACTGGCGGGAAACACCGGGGAGCTGTTTTTT. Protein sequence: CALRLAGNTGELFF.

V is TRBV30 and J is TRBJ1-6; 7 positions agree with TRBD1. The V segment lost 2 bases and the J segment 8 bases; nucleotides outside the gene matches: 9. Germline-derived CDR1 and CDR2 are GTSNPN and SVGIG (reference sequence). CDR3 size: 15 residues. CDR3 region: CAWSLSGQGDSPLHF. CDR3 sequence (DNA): TGTGCCTGGAGTCTCTCCGGCCAGGGGGATTCACCCCTCCACTTT.

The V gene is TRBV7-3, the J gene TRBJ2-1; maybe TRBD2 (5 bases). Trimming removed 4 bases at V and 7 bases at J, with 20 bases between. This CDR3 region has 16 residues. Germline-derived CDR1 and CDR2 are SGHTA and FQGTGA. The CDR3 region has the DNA TGTGCCAGCAGCTCCGTAGGCGGGCGTTGGGTGAATGAGCAGTTCTTC. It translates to CASSSVGGRWVNEQFF.

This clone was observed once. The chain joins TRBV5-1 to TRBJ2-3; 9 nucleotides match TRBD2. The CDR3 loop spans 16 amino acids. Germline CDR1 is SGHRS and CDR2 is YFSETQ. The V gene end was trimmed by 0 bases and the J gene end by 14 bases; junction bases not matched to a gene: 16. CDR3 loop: CASSLEASGVYSELYF. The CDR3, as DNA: TGCGCCAGCAGCTTGGAGGCTAGCGGGGTGTACAGTGAGTTGTATTTT. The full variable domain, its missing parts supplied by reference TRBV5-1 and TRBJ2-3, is KAGVTQTPRYLIKTRGQQVTLSCSPISGHRSVSWYQQTPGQGLQFLFEYFSETQRNKGNFPGRFSGRQFSNSRSEMNVSTLELGDSALYLCASSLEASGVYSELYFGPGTRLTVL.

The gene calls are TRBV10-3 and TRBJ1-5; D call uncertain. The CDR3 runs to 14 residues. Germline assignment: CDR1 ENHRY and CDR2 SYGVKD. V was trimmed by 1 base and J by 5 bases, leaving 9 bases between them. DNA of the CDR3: TGTGCCATCAGTGAGTTAGGAGGTGATCAGCCCCAGCATTTT. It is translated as CAISELGGDQPQHF.

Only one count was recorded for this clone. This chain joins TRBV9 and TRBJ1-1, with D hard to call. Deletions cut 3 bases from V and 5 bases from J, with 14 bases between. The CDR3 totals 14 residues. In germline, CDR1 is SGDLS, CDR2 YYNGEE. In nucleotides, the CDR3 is TGTGCCAGCAGCGCGCAGACAAGAACAACTGAAGCTTTCTTT. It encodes CASSAQTRTTEAFF. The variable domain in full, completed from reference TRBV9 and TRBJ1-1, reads DSGVTQTPKHLITATGQRVTLRCSPRSGDLSVYWYQQSLDQGLQFLIQYYNGEERAKGNILERFSAQQFPDLHSELNLSSLELGDSALYFCASSAQTRTTEAFFGQGTRLTVV.

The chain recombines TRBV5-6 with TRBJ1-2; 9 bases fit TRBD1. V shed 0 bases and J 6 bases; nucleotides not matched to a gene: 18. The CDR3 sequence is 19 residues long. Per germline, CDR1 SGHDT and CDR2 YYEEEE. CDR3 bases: TGTGCCAGCAGCTTGGTGCTCCGGGGACAGGGCCCCCTGAAGGATGGCTACACCTTC. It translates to CASSLVLRGQGPLKDGYTF.

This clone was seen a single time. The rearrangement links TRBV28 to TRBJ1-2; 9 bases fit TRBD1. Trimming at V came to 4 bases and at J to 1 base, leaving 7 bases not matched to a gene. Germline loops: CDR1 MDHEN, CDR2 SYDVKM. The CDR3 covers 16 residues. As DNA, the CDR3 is TGTGCCAGCAGTTCCGTGGACAGGGGAAGTAACTATGGCTACACCTTC. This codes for CASSSVDRGSNYGYTF.

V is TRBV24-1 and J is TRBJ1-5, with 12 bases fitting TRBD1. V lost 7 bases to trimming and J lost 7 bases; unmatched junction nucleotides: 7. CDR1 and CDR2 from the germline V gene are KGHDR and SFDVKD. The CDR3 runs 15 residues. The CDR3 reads CATSEGDRGHQPQHF. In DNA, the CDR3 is TGTGCCACCAGCGAGGGGGACAGGGGGCACCAGCCCCAGCATTTT.

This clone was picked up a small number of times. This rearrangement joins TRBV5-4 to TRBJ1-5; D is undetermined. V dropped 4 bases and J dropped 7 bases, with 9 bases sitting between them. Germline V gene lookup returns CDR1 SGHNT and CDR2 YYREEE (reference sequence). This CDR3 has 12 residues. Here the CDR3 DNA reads TGTGCCAGCAGCATGGCTGGCCAGCCCCAGCATTTT. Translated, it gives CASSMAGQPQHF.

The CDR3 DNA reads TGTGCCAGCACCGGAGGGGCAGGGAAGTACGAGCAGTACTTC. It specifies CASTGGAGKYEQYF. The chain has TRBV2 and TRBJ2-7; D may be TRBD2 (6 bases). The CDR3 is made up of 14 amino acids. Germline CDR1 is SNHLY and CDR2 is FYNNEI. The V end lost 7 bases, the J end lost 4 bases, and 17 bases lay between the germline ends.

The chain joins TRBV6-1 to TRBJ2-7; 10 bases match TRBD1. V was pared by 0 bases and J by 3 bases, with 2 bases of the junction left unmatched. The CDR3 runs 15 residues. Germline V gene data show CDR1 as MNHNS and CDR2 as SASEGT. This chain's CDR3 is CASSEAGQGLYEQYV. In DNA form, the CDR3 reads TGTGCCAGCAGTGAAGCGGGACAGGGGCTCTACGAGCAGTACGTC.

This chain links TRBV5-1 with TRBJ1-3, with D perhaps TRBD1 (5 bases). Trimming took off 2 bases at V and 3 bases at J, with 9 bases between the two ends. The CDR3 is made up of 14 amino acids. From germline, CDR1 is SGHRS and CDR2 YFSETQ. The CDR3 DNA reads TGCGCCAGCAGCTTTGGGGGGAGTGGAAACACCATATATTTT. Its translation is CASSFGGSGNTIYF.

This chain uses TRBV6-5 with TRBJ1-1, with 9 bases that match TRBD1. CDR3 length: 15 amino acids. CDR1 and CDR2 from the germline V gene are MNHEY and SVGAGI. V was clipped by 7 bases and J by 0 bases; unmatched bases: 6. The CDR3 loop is CASTLDRGMNTEAFF. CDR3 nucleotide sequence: TGTGCCAGCACCCTGGACAGGGGCATGAACACTGAAGCTTTCTTT.

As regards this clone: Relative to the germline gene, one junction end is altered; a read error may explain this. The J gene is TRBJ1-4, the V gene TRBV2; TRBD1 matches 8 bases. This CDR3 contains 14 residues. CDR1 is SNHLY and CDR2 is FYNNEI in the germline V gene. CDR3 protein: CASGETGAAEKLFF. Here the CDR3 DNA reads TGTGCCAGCGGTGAGACAGGGGCCGCTGAAAAACTGTTTTTT.

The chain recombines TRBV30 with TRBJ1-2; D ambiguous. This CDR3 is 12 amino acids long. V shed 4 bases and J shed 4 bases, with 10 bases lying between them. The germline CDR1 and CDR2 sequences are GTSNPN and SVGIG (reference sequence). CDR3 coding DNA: TGTGCCTGGACTCGGGATCTCTATGGCTACACCTTC. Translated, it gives CAWTRDLYGYTF.

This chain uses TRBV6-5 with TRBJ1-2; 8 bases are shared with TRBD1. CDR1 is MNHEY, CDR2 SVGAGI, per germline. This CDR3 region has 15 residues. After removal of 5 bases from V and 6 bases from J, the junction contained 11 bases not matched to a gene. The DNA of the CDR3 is TGTGCCAGCAGTCCACTTAGTCGGACAGGGAATGGCTACACCTTC. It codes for CASSPLSRTGNGYTF.

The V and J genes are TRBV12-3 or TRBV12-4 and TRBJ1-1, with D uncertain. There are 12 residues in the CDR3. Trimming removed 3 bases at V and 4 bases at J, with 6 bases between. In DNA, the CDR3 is TGTGCCAGCAGTTTCCCAGGCACTGAAGCTTTCTTT. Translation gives CASSFPGTEAFF.

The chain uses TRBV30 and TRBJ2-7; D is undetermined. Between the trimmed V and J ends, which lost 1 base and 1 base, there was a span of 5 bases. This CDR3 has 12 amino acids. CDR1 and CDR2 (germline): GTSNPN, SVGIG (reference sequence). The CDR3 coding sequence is TGTGCCTGGAGTGCCCATTCCTACGAGCAGTACTTC. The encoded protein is CAWSAHSYEQYF.

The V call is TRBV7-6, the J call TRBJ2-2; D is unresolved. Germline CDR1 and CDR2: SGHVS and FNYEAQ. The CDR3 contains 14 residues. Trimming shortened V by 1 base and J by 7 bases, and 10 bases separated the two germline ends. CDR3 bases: TGTGCCAGCAGCTTAGAGTACACCAACGGGGAGCTGTTTTTT. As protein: CASSLEYTNGELFF.